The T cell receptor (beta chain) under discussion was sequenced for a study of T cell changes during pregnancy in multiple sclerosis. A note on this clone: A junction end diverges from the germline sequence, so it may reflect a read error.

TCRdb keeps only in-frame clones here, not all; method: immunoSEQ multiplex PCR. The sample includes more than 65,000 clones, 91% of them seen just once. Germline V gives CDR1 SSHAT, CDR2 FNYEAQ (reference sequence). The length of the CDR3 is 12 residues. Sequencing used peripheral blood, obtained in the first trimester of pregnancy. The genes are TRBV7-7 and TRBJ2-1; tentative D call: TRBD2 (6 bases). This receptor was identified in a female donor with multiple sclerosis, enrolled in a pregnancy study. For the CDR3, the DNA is TGTGCTAGCAGCCTCTTGGGGGGTGAGCAGTTCTTC. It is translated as CASSLLGGEQFF. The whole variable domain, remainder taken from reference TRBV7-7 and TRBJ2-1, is GAGVSQSPRYKVTKRGQDVTLRCDPISSHATLYWYQQALGQGPEFLTYFNYEAQPDKSGLPSDRFSAERPEGSISTLTIQRTEQRDSAMYRCASSLLGGEQFFGPGTRLTVL.